A selection of T cell receptor beta chains follows, all from one sample in a study of beta chain features in type 1 diabetes. The assay was immunoSEQ multiplex PCR, and TCRdb's table has in-frame clones only and misses some. The sample contains 100,000 to 150,000 clones, 17% of which appear only once. Source material: central memory CD4+ T cells from blood. Source of these receptors: a man between 18 and 35 years old with type 1 diabetes. Both conserved end residues are part of each CDR3. The D gene is left open where the match is weak. The size of a clone is reported for some rows only, either as once, few or many, or as a class for expanded clones.

cdr3_nt: TGTGCCAGTAGTTCTATAGCGGGAGGGCCTTCGGGGGTCAATGAGCAGTTCTTC; cdr3_aa: CASSSIAGGPSGVNEQFF; j_call: TRBJ2-1; d_call: TRBD2; v_call: TRBV19; clone_size: .
cdr3_nt: TGTGCCAGCAGTTTTGGGGGCCCTTGGGGCACTGAAGCTTTCTTT; cdr3_aa: CASSFGGPWGTEAFF; j_call: TRBJ1-1; d_call: .; v_call: TRBV6-5; clone_size: few
cdr3_nt: TGCGCCAGCAGCTTGGACGGGACTAGCCACTACAATGAGCAGTTCTTC; cdr3_aa: CASSLDGTSHYNEQFF; j_call: TRBJ2-1; d_call: TRBD2; v_call: TRBV5-1; clone_size: few
cdr3_nt: TGTGCCTGGAGCCGATGGGACGAGCAGTACTTC; cdr3_aa: CAWSRWDEQYF; j_call: TRBJ2-7; d_call: .; v_call: TRBV30; clone_size: once
cdr3_nt: TGTGCCAGCAGCTTGTTTAAGAACACCGGGGAGCTGTTTTTT; cdr3_aa: CASSLFKNTGELFF; j_call: TRBJ2-2; d_call: .; v_call: TRBV7-9; clone_size: few
cdr3_nt: TGCAGCGTTGAAGGTCACCCTACCACAGATACGCAGTATTTT; cdr3_aa: CSVEGHPTTDTQYF; j_call: TRBJ2-3; d_call: .; v_call: TRBV29-1; clone_size: .
cdr3_nt: TGTGCCAGCAGTTTATCGGCTTCCTATGGCTACACCTTC; cdr3_aa: CASSLSASYGYTF; j_call: TRBJ1-2; d_call: .; v_call: TRBV28; clone_size: few
cdr3_nt: TGTGCCAGCAGCTGGGGGCAGGGATCTGGGGCCAACGTCCTGACTTTC; cdr3_aa: CASSWGQGSGANVLTF; j_call: TRBJ2-6; d_call: .; v_call: TRBV5-4; clone_size: many
cdr3_nt: TGTGCCAGTAGTATCTCCCGGTATCAAGAGACCCAGTACTTC; cdr3_aa: CASSISRYQETQYF; j_call: TRBJ2-5; d_call: .; v_call: TRBV19; clone_size: few
cdr3_nt: TGTGCCAGCAGCGTAGGTAGCTCAACGGGGGGTCAGCCCCAGCATTTT; cdr3_aa: CASSVGSSTGGQPQHF; j_call: TRBJ1-5; d_call: .; v_call: TRBV9; clone_size: few
cdr3_nt: TGTGCCGCCCAGGGACAGGGGACAGACACTGAAGCTTTCTTT; cdr3_aa: CAAQGQGTDTEAFF; j_call: TRBJ1-1; d_call: TRBD1; v_call: TRBV10-3; clone_size: few
cdr3_nt: TGTGCCAGCAGTTACCCCCTAGCGGAAGATACGCAGTATTTT; cdr3_aa: CASSYPLAEDTQYF; j_call: TRBJ2-3; d_call: TRBD2; v_call: TRBV6-6; clone_size: .
cdr3_nt: TGCGCCAGCAGCTTGGTGCCCGGAGAGCACTACGAGCAGTACTTC; cdr3_aa: CASSLVPGEHYEQYF; j_call: TRBJ2-7; d_call: .; v_call: TRBV5-1; clone_size: few
cdr3_nt: TGTGCCACCAGCAGACGCTCCCCTACTAGCGGGAGGGCTCCTGAGTACGAGCAGTACTTC; cdr3_aa: CATSRRSPTSGRAPEYEQYF; j_call: TRBJ2-7; d_call: TRBD2; v_call: TRBV15; clone_size: .
cdr3_nt: TGTGCCAGCAGCTACAGACAGGGGACCTACGAGCAGTACTTC; cdr3_aa: CASSYRQGTYEQYF; j_call: TRBJ2-7; d_call: TRBD1; v_call: TRBV7-6; clone_size: few
cdr3_nt: TGTGCCAGCAGCTTAGACGGCCAGACCGGGGAGCTGTTTTTT; cdr3_aa: CASSLDGQTGELFF; j_call: TRBJ2-2; d_call: .; v_call: TRBV11-2; clone_size: few
cdr3_nt: TGCGCCAGCAGCCCCGGGACAGCCCTCTATGGCTACACCTTC; cdr3_aa: CASSPGTALYGYTF; j_call: TRBJ1-2; d_call: TRBD1; v_call: TRBV5-1; clone_size: .
cdr3_nt: TGTGCCAGCAGCCAGACTACATACGAGCAGTACTTC; cdr3_aa: CASSQTTYEQYF; j_call: TRBJ2-7; d_call: .; v_call: TRBV7-2; clone_size: few
cdr3_nt: TGTGCCAGCAGTGGTTCGGGACAGTTTGGGGAGCAGTACTTC; cdr3_aa: CASSGSGQFGEQYF; j_call: TRBJ2-7; d_call: TRBD1; v_call: TRBV2; clone_size: .
cdr3_nt: TGCAGCGTTGGGTGGACAGGGGGCGCTGGCTACACCTTC; cdr3_aa: CSVGWTGGAGYTF; j_call: TRBJ1-2; d_call: TRBD1; v_call: TRBV29-1; clone_size: .
cdr3_nt: TGTGCCAGCAGCTTAAACGGAGAACCCCTCCACTTT; cdr3_aa: CASSLNGEPLHF; j_call: TRBJ1-6; d_call: .; v_call: TRBV7-3; clone_size: .
cdr3_nt: TGCGCCGGGACTAGCGGAATGTACCAAGAGACCCAGTACTTC; cdr3_aa: CAGTSGMYQETQYF; j_call: TRBJ2-5; d_call: TRBD2; v_call: TRBV10-1; clone_size: .
cdr3_nt: TGTGCCAGCAGTTTATTCCCGGGGACAGCCCAAGGCTATGGCTACACCTTC; cdr3_aa: CASSLFPGTAQGYGYTF; j_call: TRBJ1-2; d_call: TRBD1; v_call: TRBV27; clone_size: many
cdr3_nt: TGTGCCAGCAGTTTATTGCCTGGGCGGGGCGAAACAGATACGCAGTATTTT; cdr3_aa: CASSLLPGRGETDTQYF; j_call: TRBJ2-3; d_call: .; v_call: TRBV27; clone_size: .
cdr3_nt: TGTGCCAGCAGTTTATGGACAGGGGTCTCACCCCTCCACTTT; cdr3_aa: CASSLWTGVSPLHF; j_call: TRBJ1-6; d_call: TRBD1; v_call: TRBV27; clone_size: few
cdr3_nt: TGTGCCAGCAGCTTAATCCCTAGCGGGAGTGTCAGGCACTTC; cdr3_aa: CASSLIPSGSVRHF; j_call: TRBJ2-7; d_call: TRBD2; v_call: TRBV7-2; clone_size: .
cdr3_nt: TGTGCCAGCAGCCAAACCTACAATGAGCAGTTCTTC; cdr3_aa: CASSQTYNEQFF; j_call: TRBJ2-1; d_call: .; v_call: TRBV11-3; clone_size: many
cdr3_nt: TGTGCCAGCAGCCGAGACTCAAAAAACTACAATGAGCAGTTCTTC; cdr3_aa: CASSRDSKNYNEQFF; j_call: TRBJ2-1; d_call: .; v_call: TRBV5-4; clone_size: many
cdr3_nt: TGTGCCAGCAGCCCCGTGGGTGGTGAGCAGTTCTTC; cdr3_aa: CASSPVGGEQFF; j_call: TRBJ2-1; d_call: .; v_call: TRBV11-2; clone_size: .
cdr3_nt: TGTGCCTGGAGTTTAACAGGGTTGGCAGATACGCAGTATTTT; cdr3_aa: CAWSLTGLADTQYF; j_call: TRBJ2-3; d_call: .; v_call: TRBV30; clone_size: .
cdr3_nt: TGTGCCAGCTCTTTCGATCGGGCCGGTAATGAGCAGTTCTTC; cdr3_aa: CASSFDRAGNEQFF; j_call: TRBJ2-1; d_call: .; v_call: TRBV18; clone_size: few
cdr3_nt: TGTGCCAGCAGCGTAGAGAGGCAGCACACAGATACGCAGTATTTT; cdr3_aa: CASSVERQHTDTQYF; j_call: TRBJ2-3; d_call: .; v_call: TRBV9; clone_size: few
cdr3_nt: TGTGCCAGCAGCCAAGGGTCCGGGCTTGCGGAAGCTTTCTTT; cdr3_aa: CASSQGSGLAEAFF; j_call: TRBJ1-1; d_call: .; v_call: TRBV14; clone_size: .
cdr3_nt: TGCAGCGGTGAAGGACTAGCGGAGACCCAGTACTTC; cdr3_aa: CSGEGLAETQYF; j_call: TRBJ2-5; d_call: TRBD2; v_call: TRBV29-1; clone_size: .
cdr3_nt: TGCAGCGTTGAAGGGGGACAGATCTATGGCTACACCTTC; cdr3_aa: CSVEGGQIYGYTF; j_call: TRBJ1-2; d_call: TRBD1; v_call: TRBV29-1; clone_size: .
cdr3_nt: TGTGCCAGCAGCTTAGGAGGGCAGGGGGCTAAAAACATTCAGTACTTC; cdr3_aa: CASSLGGQGAKNIQYF; j_call: TRBJ2-4; d_call: TRBD1; v_call: TRBV7-2; clone_size: .
cdr3_nt: TGTGCCAGCAGCCGAGGCGGGACAGGGACGAACACTGAAGCTTTCTTT; cdr3_aa: CASSRGGTGTNTEAFF; j_call: TRBJ1-1; d_call: TRBD1; v_call: TRBV5-4; clone_size: .